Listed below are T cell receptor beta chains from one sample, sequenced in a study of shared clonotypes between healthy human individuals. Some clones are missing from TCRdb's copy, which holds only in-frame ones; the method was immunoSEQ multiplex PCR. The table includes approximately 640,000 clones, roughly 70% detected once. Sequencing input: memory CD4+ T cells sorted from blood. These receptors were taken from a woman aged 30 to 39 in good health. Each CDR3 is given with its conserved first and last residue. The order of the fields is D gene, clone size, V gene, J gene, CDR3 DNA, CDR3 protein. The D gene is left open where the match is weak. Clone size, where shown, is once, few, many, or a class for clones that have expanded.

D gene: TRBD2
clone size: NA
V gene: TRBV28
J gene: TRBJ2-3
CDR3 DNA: TGTGCCAGCAGTCCCTGGACTAGCGGGAGAGGAAGCACAGATACGCAGTATTTT
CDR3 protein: CASSPWTSGRGSTDTQYF

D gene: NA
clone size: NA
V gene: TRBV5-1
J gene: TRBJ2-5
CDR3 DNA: TGCGCCAGCAGCTTGGCAGGGCGAGAGACCCAGTACTTC
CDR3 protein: CASSLAGRETQYF

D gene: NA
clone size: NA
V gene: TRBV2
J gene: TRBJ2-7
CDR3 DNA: TGTGCCAGCAGGGGGGTGGCGGGCGAGCAGTACTTC
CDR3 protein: CASRGVAGEQYF

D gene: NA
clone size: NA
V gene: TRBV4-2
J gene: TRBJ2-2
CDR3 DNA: TGTGCCAGCAGCCAAACGGACACCGGGGAGCTGTTTTTT
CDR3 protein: CASSQTDTGELFF

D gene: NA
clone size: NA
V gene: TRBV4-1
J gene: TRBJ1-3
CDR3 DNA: TGCGCCAGCAGCCAAGGCAGGGCCCCTGGAAACACCATATATTTT
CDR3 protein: CASSQGRAPGNTIYF

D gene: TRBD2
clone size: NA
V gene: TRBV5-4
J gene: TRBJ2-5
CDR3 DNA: TGTGCCAGCAGCTTGAACCTAGCGGGAGAACAAGAGACCCAGTACTTC
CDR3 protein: CASSLNLAGEQETQYF

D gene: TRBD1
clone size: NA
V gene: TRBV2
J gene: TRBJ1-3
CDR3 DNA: TGTGCCAGCGTTGGGACAGGGGGTCCCTTCTCTGGAAACACCATATATTTT
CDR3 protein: CASVGTGGPFSGNTIYF

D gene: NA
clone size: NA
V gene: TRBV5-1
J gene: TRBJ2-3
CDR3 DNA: TGCGCCAGCAGCTTGGTTGGGGGGGATACGCAGTATTTT
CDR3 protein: CASSLVGGDTQYF

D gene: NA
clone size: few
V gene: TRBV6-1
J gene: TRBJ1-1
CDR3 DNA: TGTGCCAGCAGTGATAGGGGATTCGGGAACACTGAAGCTTTCTTT
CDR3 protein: CASSDRGFGNTEAFF

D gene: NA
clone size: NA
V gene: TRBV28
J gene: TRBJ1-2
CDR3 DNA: TGTGCCAGCAGTTACCAAGACCGCTCTAACTATGGCTACACCTTC
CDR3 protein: CASSYQDRSNYGYTF